These 25 T cell receptor beta chains were all obtained from the same sample, sequenced in a study of T-cell reconstitution after alpha-beta-depleted transplantation in children. TCRbeta library preparation incorporated unique molecular identifiers. Each CDR3 protein gets one entry after TCRdb re-called the PCR reads with MiXCR. The table shows about 150,000 distinct CDR3 sequences, with 7.5% to 9% occurring only once. The material sequenced was PBMCs, mostly from graft donor cells, taken 180 days after TCRalphabeta/CD19-depleted stem cell transplant. The source of these receptors is a female patient aged 2-9 years who had a stem cell transplant for congenital amegakaryocytic thrombocytopenia, so the T cells may come from the graft donor.

This clonotype was recorded at least ten times. The chain links TRBV28 to TRBJ2-7; D possibly corresponds to TRBD1 (6 bases). This CDR3 spans 13 amino acids. Deletions cut 6 bases from V and 7 bases from J, with 16 bases between. From germline, CDR1 is MDHEN and CDR2 SYDVKM. CDR3 loop: CASRGHVREEQYF. CDR3 nucleotide sequence: TGTGCCAGCAGGGGACATGTCAGGGAAGAGCAGTACTTC.

This clonotype was detected ten times or more. V is TRBV29-1 and J is TRBJ1-1; 7 bases fit TRBD1. Germline-derived CDR1 and CDR2 are SQVTM and ANQGSEA. V lost 4 bases and J lost 5; bases outside the gene matches: 10. The CDR3 sequence is 14 residues long. For the CDR3, the DNA is TGCAGCGTTGGGGGGGGCAGGGGGGTTACTGAAGCTTTCTTT. Protein: CSVGGGRGVTEAFF.

V usage is TRBV5-6 and J usage is TRBJ1-2; a weak D match, TRBD1 (6 bases). Trimming shortened V by 4 bases and J by 3 bases, and 10 bases separated the two germline ends. The germline V gene encodes CDR1 SGHDT and CDR2 YYEEEE. The CDR3 has 13 residues. CDR3 loop: CASSPTGYYGYTF. DNA for the CDR3: TGTGCCAGCAGCCCCACAGGGTACTATGGCTACACCTTC.

This clonotype was seen ten or more times. The chain combines TRBV7-9 with TRBJ1-1; 10 bases are shared with TRBD1. V shed 4 bases and J 7 bases; nucleotides not matched to a gene: 6. The CDR3 is 14 amino acids. Looked up from germline, CDR1 is SEHNR and CDR2 is FQNEAQ (reference sequence). CDR3 DNA sequence: TGTGCCAGCAGCTCGGGACAGGGGATAAATGAAGCTTTCTTT. Protein: CASSSGQGINEAFF.

This clonotype was recorded many times. The chain is built from TRBV12-3 or TRBV12-4 and TRBJ2-5, with D tentatively TRBD1 or TRBD2 (5 bases each). The CDR3 sequence is 14 residues long. The V end lost 3 bases, the J end lost 5 bases, and 13 bases lay between the germline ends. For the CDR3, the DNA is TGTGCCAGCAGTTTTGGGGGAACGGAGGAGACCCAGTACTTC. Its protein is CASSFGGTEETQYF.

This clonotype was seen ten or more times. This chain's CDR3 is CASSLSGVRVTGELFF. CDR3 DNA: TGTGCCAGCAGCTTGTCAGGGGTGCGTGTGACCGGGGAGCTGTTTTTT. The V and J genes are TRBV5-5 and TRBJ2-2; weak D call: TRBD1 (6 bases). Germline CDR1 SGHKS, CDR2 YYEKEE (reference sequence). V was cut by 1 base and J by 5 bases, with 15 bases left in between. The CDR3 runs to 16 residues.

The V and J genes are TRBV6-6 and TRBJ2-7; a weak D match, TRBD2 (6 bases). The V and J ends lost 3 bases and 3 bases respectively, with 9 bases between them. This CDR3 is 13 amino acids long. Germline V gene lookup returns CDR1 MNHNY and CDR2 SVGAGI (reference sequence). The CDR3 nucleotides are TGTGCCAGCAGTTATCGGGAGTACTACGAGCAGTACTTC. Its protein product is CASSYREYYEQYF.

The gene calls are TRBV7-2 and TRBJ2-7, with D perhaps TRBD2 (5 bases). The length of the CDR3 is 15 residues. Trimming cost V 0 bases and J 3 bases, with 12 bases left between them. In germline, CDR1 is SGHTA, CDR2 FQGNSA. CDR3 amino acids: CASSLAASPFYEQYF. CDR3 DNA sequence: TGTGCCAGCAGCTTAGCGGCTAGCCCGTTCTACGAGCAGTACTTC. Full variable domain (missing parts from reference TRBV7-2 and TRBJ2-7): GAGVSQSPSNKVTEKGKDVELRCDPISGHTALYWYRQSLGQGLEFLIYFQGNSAPDKSGLPSDRFSAERTGGSVSTLTIQRTQQEDSAVYLCASSLAASPFYEQYFGPGTRLTVT.

V gene TRBV18 combines with J gene TRBJ1-2; D ambiguous. CDR3 length: 14 amino acids. V was shortened by 2 bases and J by 8 bases, with 15 bases between the two germline ends. In germline, CDR1 is KGHSH, CDR2 LQKENI. CDR3: CASSPSGLWRGYTF. DNA of the CDR3: TGTGCCAGCTCACCAAGCGGACTGTGGAGAGGCTACACCTTC.

This clonotype was recorded many times. The gene calls are TRBV20-1 and TRBJ2-7; 10 bases are a match to TRBD2. The CDR3 length is 16 residues. The germline V gene has CDR1 DFQATT and CDR2 SNEGSKA (reference sequence). V was clipped by 6 bases and J by 3 bases; unmatched bases: 14. The CDR3 DNA reads as TGCAGTGCCACGACCGGGACTAGCGCCTCTAGCTACGAGCAGTACTTC. Translated, it gives CSATTGTSASSYEQYF.

The table lists this clonotype with a count of one. Just one base apart from a much larger clone, this may be a read error. The CDR3 here is CASSGGSFYGHTF. CDR3 coding DNA: TGTGCCAGCAGTGGCGGCAGTTTCTATGGCCACACCTTC. The chain links TRBV25-1 to TRBJ1-2; unclear D gene. CDR3 size: 13 residues. The V gene's germline CDR1 is MGHDK and CDR2 SYGVNS.

The chain carries TRBV28 and TRBJ2-7, with a possible D match to TRBD2 (7 bases). Trimming left V 4 bases short and J 8 bases short, with 12 bases between. From germline, CDR1 is MDHEN and CDR2 SYDVKM. The length of the CDR3 is 12 residues. The CDR3 DNA sequence: TGTGCCAGCAGTTGGGGGAGGGACAAGCAGTACTTC. This sequence encodes CASSWGRDKQYF.

This clonotype was seen repeatedly, ten times or more. The V and J genes are TRBV7-7 and TRBJ2-1; D remains unclear. V dropped 5 bases and J dropped 0 bases, with 11 bases sitting between them. CDR3 length: 15 amino acids. Germline V gene lookup returns CDR1 SSHAT and CDR2 FNYEAQ (reference sequence). DNA for the CDR3: TGTGCCAGCAGCCATGAGGCCAGCTCCTACAATGAGCAGTTCTTC. It is translated as CASSHEASSYNEQFF.

This clonotype was counted only a few times. This chain connects TRBV18 to TRBJ2-7; no clear D. V lost 0 bases and J 7 bases, leaving 10 bases between the germline ends. Germline V lookup: CDR1 KGHSH, CDR2 LQKENI. The CDR3 has 13 amino acids. The CDR3, as DNA: TGTGCCAGCTCACCACCGGGCTTTGGAGAGCAGTACTTC. The encoded protein is CASSPPGFGEQYF.

Ten or more counts support this clonotype. This chain uses TRBV10-3 with TRBJ2-2, with TRBD1 as a possible D gene (6 bases). Germline values: CDR1 ENHRY, CDR2 SYGVKD. The CDR3 is 17 residues long. The V end lost 6 bases, the J end lost 4 bases, and 21 bases lay between the germline ends. The CDR3 coding sequence is TGTGCCATCAGACTCGAAGGGCAGGGGCGTTTCACCGGGGAGCTGTTTTTT. The encoded protein is CAIRLEGQGRFTGELFF.

The chain combines TRBV15 with TRBJ1-5, with a possible D match to TRBD1 (6 bases). Germline CDR1 is LNHNV and CDR2 is YYDKDF (reference sequence). The CDR3 has 16 amino acids. With 0 bases removed from V and 0 bases from J, the gap between germline ends came to 9 bases. CDR3 nucleotide sequence: TGTGCCACCAGCAGAGAGACAGGTGATAGCAATCAGCCCCAGCATTTT. Translated, it gives CATSRETGDSNQPQHF.

This clonotype was recorded at least ten times. The CDR3 here is CASIAEANTGELFF. The CDR3 nucleotides are TGCGCCAGCATAGCGGAGGCGAACACCGGGGAGCTGTTTTTT. The J gene is TRBJ2-2, the V gene TRBV5-1; the D gene is possibly TRBD2 (6 bases). V gave up 6 bases and J gave up 0 bases, with 9 bases separating them. Germline loops: CDR1 SGHRS, CDR2 YFSETQ. The CDR3 length is 14 residues. Complete variable domain (other parts from reference TRBV5-1 and TRBJ2-2): KAGVTQTPRYLIKTRGQQVTLSCSPISGHRSVSWYQQTPGQGLQFLFEYFSETQRNKGNFPGRFSGRQFSNSRSEMNVSTLELGDSALYLCASIAEANTGELFFGEGSRLTVL.

The V call is TRBV28, the J call TRBJ2-3; D gene ambiguous. Germline CDR1 and CDR2: MDHEN and SYDVKM. The CDR3 contains 16 residues. Trimming shortened V by 6 bases and J by 0 bases, and 16 bases separated the two germline ends. The CDR3 protein is CASSLIRASSTDTQYF. The CDR3 region has the DNA TGTGCCAGCAGCCTGATTAGGGCCTCTAGCACAGATACGCAGTATTTT.

The chain is built from TRBV10-3 and TRBJ2-1; 9 bases align to TRBD2. CDR3 size: 15 residues. The germline V gene encodes CDR1 ENHRY and CDR2 SYGVKD. With V trimmed by 6 bases and J by 4 bases, 7 bases remained unmatched. The CDR3 region has the DNA TGTGCCATCAGCCCCCGACTAGCGGAGTACAATGAGCAGTTCTTC. Residues: CAISPRLAEYNEQFF.

This clonotype appeared many times. The chain couples TRBV20-1 to TRBJ2-1, with 8 bases that match TRBD1. Germline assignment: CDR1 DFQATT and CDR2 SNEGSKA (reference sequence). After removal of 3 bases from V and 0 bases from J, the junction contained 7 bases not matched to a gene. This CDR3 contains 16 residues. CDR3 sequence: CSASIVTGGSYNEQFF. For the CDR3, the DNA is TGCAGTGCTAGCATAGTTACAGGGGGCTCCTACAATGAGCAGTTCTTC.

This clonotype was seen at least ten times. The chain couples TRBV28 to TRBJ2-7; perhaps D is TRBD1 or TRBD2 (6 bases each). The length of the CDR3 is 13 residues. V lost 3 bases, J lost 5 bases, and 11 bases lay in between. CDR1 and CDR2 (germline): MDHEN, SYDVKM. CDR3: CASSLYGGDEQYF. The CDR3 DNA sequence: TGTGCCAGCAGTTTGTACGGGGGCGACGAGCAGTACTTC.

CDR3 nucleotides: TGTGCCAGCAGCTCCGGGGACTATCCGCCCCGAATCTGGGAGACCCAGTACTTC. Translation: CASSSGDYPPRIWETQYF. This chain links TRBV11-2 with TRBJ2-5; 7 nucleotides align to TRBD2. Trimming removed 4 bases from V and 5 bases from J; junction bases left unmatched: 19. Germline-derived CDR1 and CDR2 are SGHAT and FQNNGV. The CDR3 loop spans 18 amino acids.

V gene TRBV5-1 combines with J gene TRBJ2-5; possible D gene TRBD1, 6 bases. Germline lookup yields CDR1 SGHRS and CDR2 YFSETQ. V was cut by 0 bases and J by 10 bases, with 22 bases left in between. This CDR3 is 16 amino acids long. In DNA form, the CDR3 reads TGCGCCAGCAGCTTGGGTCGTGGGGGCCCCGGGGTAGACCAGTACTTC. Amino acid sequence: CASSLGRGGPGVDQYF. The variable domain in full, with the rest retrieved from reference TRBV5-1 and TRBJ2-5, is KAGVTQTPRYLIKTRGQQVTLSCSPISGHRSVSWYQQTPGQGLQFLFEYFSETQRNKGNFPGRFSGRQFSNSRSEMNVSTLELGDSALYLCASSLGRGGPGVDQYFGPGTRLLVL.

The rearrangement uses TRBV20-1 and TRBJ2-3, with 14 positions matching TRBD2. The V gene's germline CDR1 is DFQATT and CDR2 SNEGSKA (reference sequence). CDR3 length: 18 residues. Trimming took 6 bases from V and 5 from J; bases not matched to a gene: 16. The CDR3 DNA reads TGCAGTGCGGATCTCCGTAGCGGACTAGCGGGGGGTTTAGATACGCAGTATTTT. It is translated as CSADLRSGLAGGLDTQYF.

This clonotype was seen repeatedly, ten times or more. The J gene is TRBJ2-5, the V gene TRBV20-1; 12 bases fit TRBD2. Germline CDR1 and CDR2: DFQATT and SNEGSKA (reference sequence). J was trimmed by 3 bases and V by 2 bases; bases with no gene match: 7. The CDR3 runs 16 residues. In DNA form, the CDR3 reads TGCAGTGCTAGAAACCCTAGCGGGAGGGCGAAAGAGACCCAGTACTTC. Protein: CSARNPSGRAKETQYF.